This paragraph covers one TCR beta chain sequence. Other DNA sequences within the sample encode an identical CDR3. This sample stems from a study of cytomegalovirus exposure and HLA in healthy donors. Clones were sequenced by immunoSEQ multiplex PCR, and TCRdb holds only the in-frame ones, with some missing. The table shows 150,000 to 200,000 clones, with approximately 87% occurring only once. Trimming removed 0 bases from V and 8 bases from J, with 5 bases in between. Germline V gene sequence: CDR1 SGHDT, CDR2 YYEEEE. The CDR3 covers 11 residues. The gene calls are TRBV5-6 and TRBJ1-1; D uncertain. Sequenced input: PBMCs. This TCR came from a woman younger than 45 in good health and CMV-seronegative. The DNA of the CDR3 is TGTGCCAGCAGCTTGGGGCAGGAAGCTTTCTTT. It is translated as CASSLGQEAFF.